The 7 T cell receptor beta chains below were found in one sample sequenced in a study of shared clonotypes between healthy human individuals. Assay used: immunoSEQ multiplex PCR; TCRdb lists only in-frame clones, some missing. The sample lists about a million clones, approximately 80% seen once, with more than 0.85% in the top ten. The sequencing sample was made of memory CD4+ T cells from PBMCs. Described subset: CD45RA-negative fraction. The receptors shown here come from a man between 18 and 35 years old in good health. Some clones in this sample may be carry-over from other donors' samples.

This clone has a count of ten or more. V and J are TRBV20-1 and TRBJ1-1, with a weak D call TRBD1 (6 bases). Deletions cut 3 bases from V and 11 bases from J, with 13 bases between. Per the germline V gene, CDR1 is DFQATT and CDR2 is SNEGSKA (reference sequence). The CDR3 has 11 residues. CDR3: CSASLGTTAFF. CDR3 coding DNA: TGCAGTGCTAGCCTTGGGACAACCGCTTTCTTT.

The rearrangement uses TRBV5-4 and TRBJ2-3; 7 bases match TRBD1. This CDR3 comprises 17 residues. The junction had 8 bases not matched to a gene; V was cut back by 0 bases and J by 1 base. Per germline, CDR1 SGHNT and CDR2 YYREEE (reference sequence). The CDR3 spells CASSLGNRDSRTDTQYF. The CDR3 DNA follows: TGTGCCAGCAGCTTGGGGAACCGGGACAGTCGCACAGATACGCAGTATTTT.

The chain employs TRBV27 and TRBJ2-1; D gene unclear. The CDR3 totals 13 residues. CDR1 and CDR2 from the germline V gene are MNHEY and SMNVEV (reference sequence). Deletions cut 3 bases from V and 4 bases from J, with 7 bases between. The CDR3 region has the DNA TGTGCCAGCAGTTTCCGGGCTTACAATGAGCAGTTCTTC. It specifies CASSFRAYNEQFF.

The chain is built from TRBV7-9 and TRBJ2-5; possibly TRBD2 for D (5 bases). From germline, CDR1 is SEHNR and CDR2 FQNEAQ (reference sequence). The ends were cut back, 3 bases at V and 0 bases at J, with 14 bases in the middle. The CDR3 extends over 16 amino acids. The CDR3 loop is CASSFGSPGDQETQYF. The CDR3 DNA is TGTGCCAGCAGCTTTGGCTCCCCCGGGGACCAAGAGACCCAGTACTTC.

Note on this clone: This same CDR3 is encoded by further DNA sequences in the sample. The chain carries TRBV29-1 and TRBJ2-5; 7 bases fit TRBD1. After removal of 6 bases from V and 5 bases from J, the junction contained 6 bases not matched to a gene. The CDR3 runs to 12 residues. CDR1 is SQVTM, CDR2 ANQGSEA, per germline. CDR3 sequence reads: CSVVTGDETQYF. As DNA, the CDR3 is TGCAGCGTGGTAACAGGGGATGAGACCCAGTACTTC.

The chain couples TRBV7-3 to TRBJ2-3, with D uncertain. CDR1 is SGHTA and CDR2 is FQGTGA in the germline V gene. This CDR3 contains 11 residues. Trimming took 5 bases from V and 2 from J, leaving 2 bases between them. The CDR3 coding sequence is TGTGCCAGCAGCATCACAGATACGCAGTATTTT. As protein: CASSITDTQYF.

The chain combines TRBV9 with TRBJ2-1; 12 nucleotides match TRBD2. Per germline, CDR1 SGDLS and CDR2 YYNGEE. The CDR3 is 15 amino acids. V shed 0 bases, J shed 10 bases, and the junction held 5 bases outside the gene matches. In DNA form, the CDR3 reads TGTGCCAGCAGCGTAGCTAGCGGGAGGGAGGGAGAGCAGTTCTTC. Amino acids: CASSVASGREGEQFF.